These T cell receptor beta chains were read from a single sample in a study of cytomegalovirus exposure and HLA in healthy donors. The data were produced by immunoSEQ multiplex PCR, yet TCRdb's version contains in-frame clones alone and is incomplete. The sample consists of 100,000 to 150,000 clones, roughly 72% of them appearing once. Sequencing used PBMCs. The receptor set was obtained from a woman between 50 and 59 years old in good health and CMV-seronegative. Both conserved end residues are part of each CDR3. D genes are given only for firm matches. Size is stated for part of the rows, as once, few or many counts, or as a class when the clone is expanded.

NA,TRBV28,TRBD1,TRBJ1-5,CASSLLRGGSQPQHF,TGTGCCAGCAGTTTATTGAGAGGGGGCTCTCAGCCCCAGCATTTT
NA,TRBV7-9,NA,TRBJ1-1,CASSPPDRRNTEAFF,TGTGCCAGCAGCCCACCGGACAGAAGAAACACTGAAGCTTTCTTT
NA,TRBV19,NA,TRBJ2-7,CASRATENYEQYF,TGTGCCAGTAGGGCGACAGAGAACTACGAGCAGTACTTC
NA,TRBV28,TRBD2,TRBJ2-2,CATVAGAGELFF,TGTGCCACTGTAGCGGGAGCCGGGGAGCTGTTTTTT
few,TRBV4-1,TRBD2,TRBJ2-3,CASSHGLAGSLDHTQYF,TGCGCCAGCAGCCATGGACTAGCGGGGTCCCTAGACCATACGCAGTATTTT
NA,TRBV7-9,TRBD2,TRBJ2-1,CASSLAEGSGLYNEQFF,TGTGCCAGCAGCTTAGCGGAGGGTAGCGGGCTATACAATGAGCAGTTCTTC
NA,TRBV18,NA,TRBJ2-7,CASSPSAEPYEQYF,TGTGCCAGCTCACCTTCAGCGGAGCCCTACGAGCAGTACTTC
few,TRBV6-6,NA,TRBJ1-1,CASSYSEVGTEAFF,TGTGCCAGCAGTTACTCGGAGGTTGGCACTGAAGCTTTCTTT
NA,TRBV7-3,TRBD1,TRBJ2-2,CASSVTNRGSGELFF,TGTGCCAGCAGCGTAACTAACAGGGGCTCCGGGGAGCTGTTTTTT
few,TRBV7-2,NA,TRBJ2-2,CASSFRWRKNTGELFF,TGTGCCAGCAGCTTTAGGTGGAGGAAGAACACCGGGGAGCTGTTTTTT
NA,TRBV19,NA,TRBJ2-2,CASSRTANTGELFF,TGTGCCAGTAGCCGGACAGCGAACACCGGGGAGCTGTTTTTT
NA,TRBV10-1,NA,TRBJ1-5,CASSLYSNQPQNF,TGCGCCAGCAGCCTATATAGCAATCAGCCCCAGAATTTT
NA,TRBV29-1,TRBD1,TRBJ1-2,CSVLGRQGALGYTF,TGCAGCGTCTTGGGGAGACAGGGGGCATTGGGCTACACCTTC
NA,TRBV27,TRBD2,TRBJ2-7,CASSLAGDYEQYF,TGTGCCAGCAGTTTAGCGGGAGACTACGAGCAGTACTTC